Included here is one T cell receptor beta chain sequence, with context. Its cognate antigen is unknown. This record belongs to a study of cytomegalovirus exposure and HLA in healthy donors. Study outcomes and limitations: Researchers reportedly found TCR beta sequences accurately predicted most subjects' HLA-A and HLA-B alleles. Beyond CMV serostatus, there was no information to go on about immune exposure. For presence/absence analyses, sequencing depth was assumed to be roughly uniform across donors.

Vbeta (60) and Jbeta (13) primers were used in the PCR. Clones were read by immunoSEQ multiplex PCR, and TCRdb kept only the in-frame ones, dropping some. The sample holds about 170,000 clones, more than 75% seen once. Between the trimmed V and J ends, which lost 7 bases and 4 bases, there was a span of 18 bases. The CDR3 spans 15 residues. Germline V gene lookup returns CDR1 LNHDA and CDR2 SQIVND (reference sequence). Nominal health characterized the donors when sampled, though unrecorded immune exposures were likely. Sequenced input: PBMCs. The receptor was derived from a man in his thirties or forties in good health and CMV-seropositive. The V and J genes are TRBV19 and TRBJ2-3; D gene unclear. As DNA, the CDR3 is TGTGCCAGTAAAACCGGGTCTAACCTTCCAGATACGCAGTATTTT. Translation gives CASKTGSNLPDTQYF.